A single sample is the source of the 9 T cell receptor beta chains below, sequenced in a study of OX40 agonist ivuxolimab in advanced cancers. Profiled with immunoSEQ multiplex PCR; TCRdb holds only in-frame clones, not every one. The sample has some 23,000 clones, approximately 91% seen once. The sequences come from CD4+ or CD8+ T cells sorted from blood, collected in a trial of the OX40 agonist ivuxolimab. Receptor source: an adult with an advanced solid tumor such as melanoma, head and neck, liver or kidney cancer.

The chain has TRBV4-1 and TRBJ2-7; D call uncertain. Germline V gene sequence: CDR1 MGHRA, CDR2 YSYEKL. The CDR3 covers 13 residues. Trimming shortened V by 8 bases and J by 3 bases, and 14 bases separated the two germline ends. The CDR3 region is CASGLDPHYEQYF. Here the CDR3 DNA reads TGCGCCAGCGGCTTGGACCCACACTACGAGCAGTACTTC.

The rearrangement uses TRBV9 and TRBJ2-7; 10 bases agree with TRBD1. Per germline, CDR1 SGDLS and CDR2 YYNGEE. Trimming at V came to 3 bases and at J to 2 bases, leaving 5 bases not matched to a gene. The CDR3 length is 15 residues. The CDR3 DNA follows: TGTGCCAGCAGCGCTGGAGGACAGGGGGCCTACGAGCAGTACTTC. It encodes CASSAGGQGAYEQYF.

The genes are TRBV6-5 and TRBJ2-7; no clear D gene. Trimming took off 0 bases at V and 2 bases at J, with 8 bases between the two ends. Per the germline V gene, CDR1 is MNHEY and CDR2 is SVGAGI. This CDR3 is 14 amino acids long. CDR3 in amino acids: CASSYSPDTYEQYF. The CDR3 nucleotides are TGTGCCAGCAGTTACTCACCAGACACCTACGAGCAGTACTTC.

The chain combines TRBV6-5 with TRBJ1-2, with D possibly matching TRBD1 (5 bases). The V gene lost 6 bases and the J gene lost 2 bases, with 16 bases spanning the gap. The CDR3 is 15 amino acids. Germline CDR1 reads MNHEY; CDR2 reads SVGAGI. The CDR3 protein is CASSPRGGTNYGYTF. In DNA, the CDR3 is TGTGCCAGCAGCCCACGGGGGGGAACCAACTATGGCTACACCTTC.

The chain is built from TRBV10-2 and TRBJ2-7; 8 bases map to TRBD2. CDR3 length equals 14 residues. The V and J ends lost 7 bases and 0 bases, in that order; junction bases with no gene match: 5. Germline-derived CDR1 and CDR2 are WSHSY and SAAADI. CDR3 region: CASTHGGGSYEQYF. CDR3 DNA sequence: TGCGCCAGCACACACGGGGGGGGCTCCTACGAGCAGTACTTC.

This chain joins TRBV5-1 and TRBJ1-2, with D possibly being TRBD1 (6 bases). This CDR3 comprises 11 residues. Germline assignment: CDR1 SGHRS and CDR2 YFSETQ. V shed 5 bases and J shed 9 bases, with 11 bases lying between them. Here the CDR3 DNA reads TGCGCCAGCAGAGAGGGGGACAGCTACACCTTC. It is translated as CASREGDSYTF.

V is TRBV11-2 and J is TRBJ1-3; perhaps TRBD1 as D (5 bases). The CDR3 is 17 amino acids. CDR1 is SGHAT, CDR2 FQNNGV, per germline. V shed 1 base and J shed 2 bases, with 15 bases lying between them. The CDR3 loop reads CASSLGGTGFAGNTIYF. In DNA, the CDR3 is TGTGCCAGCAGCTTAGGGGGGACGGGTTTTGCTGGAAACACCATATATTTT.

The gene calls are TRBV19 and TRBJ1-3; unclear D gene. CDR1 is LNHDA and CDR2 is SQIVND in the germline V gene (reference sequence). This CDR3 spans 14 amino acids. DNA of the CDR3: TGTGGTACCGGATGGGGATACACTGGAAACACCATATATTTT. It specifies CGTGWGYTGNTIYF.

The genes are TRBV5-1 and TRBJ2-5; no firm D call. The V gene lost 2 bases and the J gene lost 1 base, with 0 bases spanning the gap. The CDR3 length is 11 residues. Looked up from germline, CDR1 is SGHRS and CDR2 is YFSETQ. CDR3 sequence reads: CASSFQETQYF. CDR3 bases: TGCGCCAGCAGCTTCCAAGAGACCCAGTACTTC.